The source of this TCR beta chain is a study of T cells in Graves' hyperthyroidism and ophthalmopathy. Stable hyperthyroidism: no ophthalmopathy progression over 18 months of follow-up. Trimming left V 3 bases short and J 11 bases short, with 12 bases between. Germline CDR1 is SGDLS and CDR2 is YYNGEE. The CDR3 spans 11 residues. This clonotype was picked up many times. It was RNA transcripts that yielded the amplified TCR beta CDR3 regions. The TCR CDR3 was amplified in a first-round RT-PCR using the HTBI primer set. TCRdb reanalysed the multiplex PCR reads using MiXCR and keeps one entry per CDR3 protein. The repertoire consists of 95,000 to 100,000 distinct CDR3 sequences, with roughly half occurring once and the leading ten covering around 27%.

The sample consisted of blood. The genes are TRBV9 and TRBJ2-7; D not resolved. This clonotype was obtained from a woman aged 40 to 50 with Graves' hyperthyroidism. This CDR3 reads CASSERIREYF. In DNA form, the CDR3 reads TGTGCCAGCAGCGAGAGGATCCGGGAGTACTTC. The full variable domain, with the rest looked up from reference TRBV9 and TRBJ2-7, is DSGVTQTPKHLITATGQRVTLRCSPRSGDLSVYWYQQSLDQGLQFLIQYYNGEERAKGNILERFSAQQFPDLHSELNLSSLELGDSALYFCASSERIREYFGPGTRLTVT.